Sequencing of this T cell receptor beta chain was carried out in a study of blood T cell repertoires in COVID-19. On the study more broadly: Acute and convalescent COVID-19 specimens originated in the United States, Italy and Spain. PBMCs, B-cell-depleted T cells, or T cells provided the cDNA or gDNA that made up the material.

In the study's own analysis: Amplified reference gene primers provided the basis for estimating nucleated cell counts. Some clones are missing from TCRdb's copy, which holds only in-frame ones; the method was immunoSEQ multiplex PCR. V and J calls and clone size follow that table, whereas D and trimming were derived from the DNA. The sample holds about 200,000 clones, 65% to 85% seen once. V lost 2 bases to trimming and J lost 1 base, with 9 bases between them. CDR3 length equals 15 residues. CDR1 is SGHTA, CDR2 FQGTGA, per germline. The sample taken for sequencing was peripheral blood. The source of this sequence is an elderly woman with acute or convalescent COVID-19. V and J are TRBV7-3 and TRBJ2-1, with TRBD2 as a possible D gene (5 bases). The CDR3 DNA reads TGTGCCAGCAGCTTAGATCGAGGGTCCTACAATGAGCAGTTCTTC. Its translation is CASSLDRGSYNEQFF. The variable domain in full, completed from reference TRBV7-3 and TRBJ2-1, reads GAGVSQTPSNKVTEKGKYVELRCDPISGHTALYWYRQSLGQGPEFLIYFQGTGAADDSGLPNDRFFAVRPEGSVSTLKIQRTERGDSAVYLCASSLDRGSYNEQFFGPGTRLTVL.